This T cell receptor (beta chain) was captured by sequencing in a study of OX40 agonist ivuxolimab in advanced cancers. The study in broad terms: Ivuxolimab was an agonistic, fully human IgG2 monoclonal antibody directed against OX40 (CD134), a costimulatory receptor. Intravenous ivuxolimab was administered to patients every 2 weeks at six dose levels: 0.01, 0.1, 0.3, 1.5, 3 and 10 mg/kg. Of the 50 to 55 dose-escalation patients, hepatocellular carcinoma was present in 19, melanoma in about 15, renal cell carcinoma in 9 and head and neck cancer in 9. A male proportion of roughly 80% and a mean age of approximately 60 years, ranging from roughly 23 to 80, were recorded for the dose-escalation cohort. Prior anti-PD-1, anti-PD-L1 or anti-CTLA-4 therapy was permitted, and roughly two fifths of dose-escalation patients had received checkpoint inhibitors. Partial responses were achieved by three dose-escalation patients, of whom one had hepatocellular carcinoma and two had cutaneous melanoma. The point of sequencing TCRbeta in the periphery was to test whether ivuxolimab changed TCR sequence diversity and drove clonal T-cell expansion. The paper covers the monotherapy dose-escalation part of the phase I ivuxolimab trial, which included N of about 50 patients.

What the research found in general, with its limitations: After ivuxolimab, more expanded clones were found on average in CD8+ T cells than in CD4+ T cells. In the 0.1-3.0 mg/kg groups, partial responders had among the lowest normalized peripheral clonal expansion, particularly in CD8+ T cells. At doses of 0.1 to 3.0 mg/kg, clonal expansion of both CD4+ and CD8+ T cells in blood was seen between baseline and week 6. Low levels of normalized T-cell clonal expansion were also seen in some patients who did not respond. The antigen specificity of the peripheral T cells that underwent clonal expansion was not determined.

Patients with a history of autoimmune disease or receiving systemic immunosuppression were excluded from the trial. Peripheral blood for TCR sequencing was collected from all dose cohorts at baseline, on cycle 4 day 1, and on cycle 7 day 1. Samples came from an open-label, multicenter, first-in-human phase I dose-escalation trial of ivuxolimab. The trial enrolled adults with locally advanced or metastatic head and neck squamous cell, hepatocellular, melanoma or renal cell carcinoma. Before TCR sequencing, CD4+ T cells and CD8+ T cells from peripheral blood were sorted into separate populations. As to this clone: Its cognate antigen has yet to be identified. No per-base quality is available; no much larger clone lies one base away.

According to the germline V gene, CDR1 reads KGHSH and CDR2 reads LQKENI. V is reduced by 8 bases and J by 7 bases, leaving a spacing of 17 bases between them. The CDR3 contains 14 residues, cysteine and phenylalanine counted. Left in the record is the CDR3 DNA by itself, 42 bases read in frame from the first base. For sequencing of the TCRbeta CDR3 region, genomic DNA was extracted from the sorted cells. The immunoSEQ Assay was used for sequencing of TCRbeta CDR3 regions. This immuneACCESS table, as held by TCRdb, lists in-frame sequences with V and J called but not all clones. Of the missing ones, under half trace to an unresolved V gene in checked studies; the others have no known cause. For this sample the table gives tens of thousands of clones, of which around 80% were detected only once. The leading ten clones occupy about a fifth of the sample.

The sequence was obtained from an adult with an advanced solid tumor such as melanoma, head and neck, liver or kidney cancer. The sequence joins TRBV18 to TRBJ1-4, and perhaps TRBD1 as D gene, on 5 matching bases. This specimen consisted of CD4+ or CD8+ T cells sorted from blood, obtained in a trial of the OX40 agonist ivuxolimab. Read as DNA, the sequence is TGTGCCAGCGCCCAACAGGCCCGGGGTGAAAAACTGTTTTTT. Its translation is CASAQQARGEKLFF.